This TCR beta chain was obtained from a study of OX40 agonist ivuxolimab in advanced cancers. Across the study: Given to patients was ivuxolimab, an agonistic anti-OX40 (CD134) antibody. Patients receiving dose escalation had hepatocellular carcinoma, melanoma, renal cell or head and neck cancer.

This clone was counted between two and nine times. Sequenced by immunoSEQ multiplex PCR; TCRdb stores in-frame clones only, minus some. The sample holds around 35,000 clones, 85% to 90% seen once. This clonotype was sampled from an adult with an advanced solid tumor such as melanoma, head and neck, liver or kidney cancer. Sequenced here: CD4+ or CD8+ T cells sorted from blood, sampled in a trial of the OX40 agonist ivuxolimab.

CDR3 bases: TGTGCCAGTTGGGACCCGGGGACTGGGGCCAACGTCCTGACTTTC. This codes for CASWDPGTGANVLTF. J is TRBJ2-6 and V is TRBV19; the D call may be TRBD1 or TRBD2 (5 bases each). Trimming cost V 8 bases and J 2 bases, with 13 bases left between them. Germline CDR1 reads LNHDA; CDR2 reads SQIVND (reference sequence). This CDR3 contains 15 residues. The variable domain in full, completed from reference TRBV19 and TRBJ2-6, reads DGGITQSPKYLFRKEGQNVTLSCEQNLNHDAMYWYRQDPGQGLRLIYYSQIVNDFQKGDIAEGYSVSREKKESFPLTVTSAQKNPTAFYLCASWDPGTGANVLTFGAGSRLTVL.